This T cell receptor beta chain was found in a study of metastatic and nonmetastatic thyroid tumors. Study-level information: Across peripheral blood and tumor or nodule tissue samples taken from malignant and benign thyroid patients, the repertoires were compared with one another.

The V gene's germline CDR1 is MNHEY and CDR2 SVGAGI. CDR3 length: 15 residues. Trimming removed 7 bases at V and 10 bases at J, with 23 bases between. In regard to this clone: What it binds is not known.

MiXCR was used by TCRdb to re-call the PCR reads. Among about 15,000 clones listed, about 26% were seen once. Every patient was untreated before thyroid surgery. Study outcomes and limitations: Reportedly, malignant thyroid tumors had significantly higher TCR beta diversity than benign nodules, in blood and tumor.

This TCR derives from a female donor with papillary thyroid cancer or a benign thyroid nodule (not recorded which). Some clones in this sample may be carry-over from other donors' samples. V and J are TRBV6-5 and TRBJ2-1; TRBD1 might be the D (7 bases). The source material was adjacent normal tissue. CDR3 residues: CASTAKEGAGVEQFF. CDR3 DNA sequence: TGTGCCAGCACCGCAAAGGAGGGGGCCGGGGTCGAGCAGTTCTTC.